This TCR beta chain was captured by sequencing in a study of blood T cell repertoires in COVID-19. The overall study: Sites across the United States, Italy and Spain contributed samples from acute and convalescent COVID-19.

Unmatched junction bases numbered 7, after V lost 1 base and J lost 0 bases. The CDR3 runs to 18 residues. Germline V CDR1 and CDR2: SGDLS, YYNGEE. Per the original methods: Reference gene primer amplification gave nucleated cell count estimates. Sequenced by immunoSEQ multiplex PCR; TCRdb stores in-frame clones only, minus some. Clonal size and the V and J genes are those of that table, whereas D and trimming came from the DNA. Found here are 150,000 or so clones, approximately 85% of them singletons; the top ten hold roughly 8%. Seattle enrolled patients during active infection and tracked them longitudinally.

This receptor was obtained from a woman aged 55-70 years with COVID-19, enrolled during active disease. Sample: peripheral blood. The chain links TRBV9 to TRBJ2-5, with 12 bases aligning to TRBD2. CDR3 coding DNA: TGTGCCAGCAGCGTAACAAGTGGGACTAGCGGGTACCAAGAGACCCAGTACTTC. Translated: CASSVTSGTSGYQETQYF.